This T cell receptor beta chain appears in the sequencing data of a study of T cell repertoires and HLA-DP antigens. The primer mix covered 54 TRBV segments and 13 TRBJ segments. Clones were read by immunoSEQ multiplex PCR, and TCRdb kept only the in-frame ones, dropping some. The sample has roughly 120,000 clones; around 92% are singletons. This CDR3 contains 17 residues. Germline V gene lookup returns CDR1 KGHSH and CDR2 LQKENI. V lost 4 bases to trimming and J lost 0 bases, with 13 bases between them. About this clone: Its antigen is not known.

This receptor was taken from a woman aged 18-35 years in good health and CMV-seronegative. The chain employs TRBV18 and TRBJ2-6; TRBD1 might be the D (5 bases). The sample consisted of CD4+ T cells from PBMCs. The DNA for the CDR3 is TGTGCCAGCTCACGGGCAGGGCTGCGCTCTGGGGCCAACGTCCTGACTTTC. Amino acids: CASSRAGLRSGANVLTF.